This TCR beta chain is from a study of cytomegalovirus exposure and HLA in healthy donors. Findings of the study overall: Reports showed the classifier diagnosing cytomegalovirus status with high specificity and sensitivity. Fewer N-insertions (relative to the approximately 670-donor mean) were reportedly seen in an Asian-associated ancestry cluster in a later analysis.

Donors were nominally healthy when sampled, though unrecorded immune exposures were likely. With regard to this clone: Its antigen is still unknown.

The CDR3 sequence is 13 residues long. V lost 2 bases and J lost 5, with 9 bases in between. Germline CDR1 is MNHEY and CDR2 is SMNVEV (reference sequence). PCR used 60 Vbeta primers and 13 Jbeta primers. Generated by immunoSEQ multiplex PCR, the TCRdb table keeps only in-frame clones and is missing some. This table has about 89,000 clones, roughly 67% appearing once. The clonotype originates from a human donor in good health. The rearrangement links TRBV27 to TRBJ1-2; D possibly corresponds to TRBD1 (5 bases). The sequenced sample was PBMCs. The CDR3 reads CASSLNRNYGYTF. CDR3 nucleotides: TGTGCCAGCAGTTTAAACAGGAATTATGGCTACACCTTC.